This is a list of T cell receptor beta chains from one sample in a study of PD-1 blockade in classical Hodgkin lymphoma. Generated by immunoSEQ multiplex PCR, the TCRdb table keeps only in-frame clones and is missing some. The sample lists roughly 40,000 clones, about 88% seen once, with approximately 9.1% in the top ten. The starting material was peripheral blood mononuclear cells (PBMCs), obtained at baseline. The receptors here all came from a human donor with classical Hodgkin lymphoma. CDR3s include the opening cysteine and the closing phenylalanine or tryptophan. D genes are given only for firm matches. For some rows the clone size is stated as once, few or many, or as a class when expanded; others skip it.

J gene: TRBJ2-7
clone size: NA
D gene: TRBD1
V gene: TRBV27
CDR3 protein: CASSLTGEPSYEQYF
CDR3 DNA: TGTGCCAGCAGTCTCACAGGGGAGCCCTCCTACGAGCAGTACTTC

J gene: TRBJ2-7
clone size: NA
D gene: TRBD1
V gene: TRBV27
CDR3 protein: CASSRDRAYEQYF
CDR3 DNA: TGTGCCAGCAGTCGGGACAGGGCTTACGAGCAGTACTTC

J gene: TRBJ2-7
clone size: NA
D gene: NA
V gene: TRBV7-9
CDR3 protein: CASSFNSYEQYF
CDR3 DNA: TGTGCCAGCAGCTTTAACTCCTACGAGCAGTACTTC

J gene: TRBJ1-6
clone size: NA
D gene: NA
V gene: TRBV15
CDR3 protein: CATSRGSSYNSPLHF
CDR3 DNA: TGTGCCACCAGCAGAGGCAGCTCCTATAATTCACCCCTCCACTTT

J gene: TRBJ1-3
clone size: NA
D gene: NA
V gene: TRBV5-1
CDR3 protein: CASSLVPGRTGNTIYF
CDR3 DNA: TGCGCCAGCAGCTTGGTTCCGGGGCGGACTGGAAACACCATATATTTT

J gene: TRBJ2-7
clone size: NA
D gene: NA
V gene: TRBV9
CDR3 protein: CASSVLEGPYEQYF
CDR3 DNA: TGTGCCAGCAGCGTATTGGAGGGGCCCTACGAGCAGTACTTC

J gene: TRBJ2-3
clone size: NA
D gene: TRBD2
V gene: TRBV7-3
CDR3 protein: CASSVGTSGFRTDTQYF
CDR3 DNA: TGTGCCAGCAGCGTCGGGACTAGCGGGTTTAGGACAGATACGCAGTATTTT

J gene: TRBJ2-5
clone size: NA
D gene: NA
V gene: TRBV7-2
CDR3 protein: CASSLTGPQETQYF
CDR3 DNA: TGTGCCAGCAGCTTGACAGGCCCTCAAGAGACCCAGTACTTC

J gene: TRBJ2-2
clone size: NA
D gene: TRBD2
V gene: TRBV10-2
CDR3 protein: CASSGTRTSLNTGELFF
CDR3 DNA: TGCGCCAGCAGTGGCACTCGGACTAGCTTGAACACCGGGGAGCTGTTTTTT

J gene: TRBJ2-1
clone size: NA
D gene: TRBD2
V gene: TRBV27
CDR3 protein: CASSKGTSGPYNEQFF
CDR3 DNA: TGTGCCAGCAGTAAAGGGACTAGCGGACCCTACAATGAGCAGTTCTTC

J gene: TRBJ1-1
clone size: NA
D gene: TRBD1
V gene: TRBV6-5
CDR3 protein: CASSRTGRDTEAFF
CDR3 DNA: TGTGCCAGCAGTCGGACAGGGCGGGACACTGAAGCTTTCTTT

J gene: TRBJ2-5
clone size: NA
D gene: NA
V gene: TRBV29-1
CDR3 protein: CSAWGQETQYF
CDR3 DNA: TGCAGCGCCTGGGGGCAAGAGACCCAGTACTTC

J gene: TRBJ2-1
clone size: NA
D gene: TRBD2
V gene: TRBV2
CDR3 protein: CASRGTSGYNEQFF
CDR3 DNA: TGTGCCAGCAGAGGGACTAGCGGTTACAATGAGCAGTTCTTC

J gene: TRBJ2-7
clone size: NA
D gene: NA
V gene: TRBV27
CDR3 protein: CASSLRIGVYEQYF
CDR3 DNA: TGTGCCAGCAGTTTAAGGATAGGGGTTTACGAGCAGTACTTC

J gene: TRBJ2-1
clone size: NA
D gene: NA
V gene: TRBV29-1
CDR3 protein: CSATDGGPEQFF
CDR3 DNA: TGCAGCGCTACTGATGGCGGGCCCGAGCAGTTCTTC

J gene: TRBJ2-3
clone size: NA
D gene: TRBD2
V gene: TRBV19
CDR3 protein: CASSQTGTSGSQGSDTQYF
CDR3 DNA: TGTGCCAGTAGTCAAACCGGGACTAGCGGGAGTCAAGGTTCAGATACGCAGTATTTT

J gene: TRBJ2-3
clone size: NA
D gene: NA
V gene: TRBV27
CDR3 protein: CASRGTDTQYF
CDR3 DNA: TGTGCCAGCCGAGGCACAGATACGCAGTATTTT

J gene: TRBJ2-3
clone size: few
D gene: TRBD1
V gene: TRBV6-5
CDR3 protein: CASSSTGGAVDTQYF
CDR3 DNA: TGTGCCAGCAGTTCAACAGGGGGCGCGGTAGATACGCAGTATTTT

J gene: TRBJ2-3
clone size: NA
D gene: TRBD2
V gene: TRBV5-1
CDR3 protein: CASNLAGDPDTQYF
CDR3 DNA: TGCGCCAGCAACCTAGCGGGAGATCCAGATACGCAGTATTTT

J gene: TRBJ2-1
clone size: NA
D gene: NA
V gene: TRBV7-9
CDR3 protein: CASSSQRVYNEQFF
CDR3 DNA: TGTGCCAGCAGCTCCCAGCGGGTATACAATGAGCAGTTCTTC

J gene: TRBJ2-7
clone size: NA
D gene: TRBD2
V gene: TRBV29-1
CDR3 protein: CSVGASGRALSYEQYF
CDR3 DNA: TGCAGCGTTGGGGCTAGCGGGAGAGCTCTATCCTACGAGCAGTACTTC

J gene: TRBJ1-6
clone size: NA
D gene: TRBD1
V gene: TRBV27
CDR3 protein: CASSLRTGGSSPLHF
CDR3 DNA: TGTGCCAGCAGTCTCCGGACAGGGGGAAGCTCACCCCTCCACTTT

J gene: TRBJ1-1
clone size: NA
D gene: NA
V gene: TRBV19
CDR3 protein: CATTNRVRTEAFF
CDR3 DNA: TGTGCCACTACTAACAGGGTTAGAACTGAAGCTTTCTTT